Below, 7 T cell receptor beta chains from the same sample are listed, as sequenced in a study of glioma-infiltrating T cells after dendritic cell vaccination. The sample's time point: after dendritic cell vaccination, including at tumor progression/relapse. Clones were sequenced by immunoSEQ multiplex PCR, and TCRdb holds only the in-frame ones, with some missing. Of some 91,000 clones listed, 81% are singletons. The sample here was blood, taken after dendritic cell vaccination. These receptor sequences come from a human donor with glioblastoma.

J is TRBJ1-2 and V is TRBV7-2; no clear D gene. There are 13 residues in the CDR3. V shed 5 bases and J shed 3 bases, with 10 bases lying between them. Germline loops: CDR1 SGHTA, CDR2 FQGNSA. The CDR3 DNA follows: TGTGCCAGCAGCCGGAACAGCTACTATGGCTACACCTTC. It is translated as CASSRNSYYGYTF.

This chain connects TRBV11-2 to TRBJ2-1, with 10 bases fitting TRBD2. Unmatched junction bases numbered 9, after V lost 4 bases and J lost 6 bases. Germline V gene sequence: CDR1 SGHAT, CDR2 FQNNGV. The length of the CDR3 is 16 residues. CDR3: CASSSFASGSVNEQFF. Written as DNA, the CDR3 is TGTGCCAGCAGCTCCTTTGCTAGCGGGAGCGTCAATGAGCAGTTCTTC.

This chain joins TRBV5-1 and TRBJ2-7; 8 bases match TRBD1. J lost 6 bases, V lost 2 bases, and 4 bases had no gene match. There are 13 residues in the CDR3. Per the germline V gene, CDR1 is SGHRS and CDR2 is YFSETQ. The CDR3 spells CASSFRQGAEQYF. The CDR3 DNA sequence: TGCGCCAGCAGCTTTAGGCAGGGGGCCGAGCAGTACTTC.

The V gene is TRBV10-3, the J gene TRBJ2-7; TRBD2 aligns across 7 bases. V was clipped by 10 bases and J by 1 base; unmatched bases: 10. The CDR3 is 14 residues long. CDR1 is ENHRY and CDR2 is SYGVKD in the germline V gene. CDR3 bases: TGTGCCAGCTCCCCTGAGGGAGGGTCCTACGAGCAGTACGTC. Translated, it gives CASSPEGGSYEQYV.

This chain joins TRBV6-1 and TRBJ2-7, with 9 bases lining up with TRBD1. This CDR3 has 13 residues. V trimming: 5 bases; J trimming: 3 bases; junction bases outside the gene matches: 2. Germline loops: CDR1 MNHNS, CDR2 SASEGT. CDR3 DNA sequence: TGTGCCAGCAGTCCGACAGGGGGCTACGAGCAGTACGTC. The encoded protein is CASSPTGGYEQYV.

The gene calls are TRBV2 and TRBJ1-2; 12 nucleotides align to TRBD1. CDR3 size: 17 residues. After removal of 6 bases from V and 4 bases from J, the junction contained 12 bases not matched to a gene. The germline CDR1 and CDR2 sequences are SNHLY and FYNNEI. The CDR3 here is CASRLPGQGAISYGYTF. The CDR3 DNA follows: TGTGCCAGCAGGCTTCCGGGACAGGGGGCAATTTCCTATGGCTACACCTTC.

Here the CDR3 reads CASSKTADGYTF. The CDR3 DNA reads as TGTGCCAGCAGTAAAACAGCGGATGGCTACACCTTC. V and J are TRBV2 and TRBJ1-2; no reliable D call. The CDR3 totals 12 residues. The germline V gene encodes CDR1 SNHLY and CDR2 FYNNEI. Trimming stripped 5 bases from V and 6 bases from J, with 10 bases between.